This T cell receptor beta chain was obtained from a study of CXCR3-negative and CXCR3-positive naive CD8 T cells. As for the study in general: Sequencing yielded around 130 million TRB reads, roughly 1.5 +/- 0.3 million per library.

Broader study findings: Cryopreservation partially lowered CXCR3 expression, so most assays used fresh PBMCs. When CXCR3-positive naive cells were set against CXCR3-negative naive cells, the former had more hydrophobic TRB CDR3s. Diversity in memory CD8+ cells fell much lower than the comparably high levels seen in both naive subsets. Naive subsets expressed similar surface CD5; TRB CDR3 features served to infer TCR strength.

5' RACE that incorporated UMI labels was used to prepare the TRB cDNA libraries. One entry per CDR3 protein, without DNA, is what TCRdb gives after re-calling the 5' RACE reads. There are roughly 59,000 distinct CDR3 sequences in the sample, with about 0.71% held by the top ten. A word on this clonotype: Its antigen is undetermined.

From germline, CDR1 is SGDLS and CDR2 YYNGEE. There are 19 residues in the CDR3. The chain carries TRBV9 and TRBJ2-3; TCRdb gives TRBD1 as the D gene, but with no DNA this cannot be confirmed. The origin of this receptor is a human donor in good health. Some clones in this sample may be carry-over from other donors' samples. Sequences were obtained from naive CXCR3+ CD8+ T cells from blood. Sample subset: CD45RO-CCR7+CD27+CD95- naive CD8+ T cells expressing CXCR3 (TNR3+). The CDR3 is CASSSSPLTGAIFTDTQYF.